This TCR beta chain was documented in a study of blood T cell repertoires in COVID-19. In the study overall: Both acute and convalescent COVID-19 samples were obtained from the United States, Italy and Spain. The analysed material was cDNA or gDNA that came from T cells, B-cell-depleted T cells, or PBMCs.

How the authors handled the data: Amplification of reference gene primers provided the estimated nucleated cell counts. Libraries were prepared by immunoSEQ multiplex PCR; TCRdb keeps only in-frame clonotypes and omits some of them. Clone size and V and J calls were adopted from that table, with D and trimming inferred from the DNA. The sample carries around 230,000 clones, around 86% recorded once. V was pared by 0 bases and J by 0 bases, with 3 bases of the junction left unmatched. Germline V gives CDR1 SGHNT, CDR2 YYREEE (reference sequence). CDR3 length equals 15 residues. This clone appeared a few times. This same CDR3 is encoded by further DNA sequences in the sample.

The sequencing input was peripheral blood. V usage is TRBV5-4 and J usage is TRBJ2-7; 7 nucleotides line up with TRBD1. This receptor was identified in a woman aged 55-69 years with active or convalescent COVID-19. The CDR3 loop reads CASSLGRDSSYEQYF. CDR3 DNA sequence: TGTGCCAGCAGCTTGGGCCGGGACAGCTCCTACGAGCAGTACTTC.